Presented here are 13 T cell receptor beta chains from one specimen sequenced in a study of T cells in women clearing cervical HPV infection (dated by TCRdb to 2016 to 2018). Libraries came from the immunoSEQ multiplex PCR assay. TCRdb took over this immuneACCESS table, retaining in-frame rearrangements with V and J assigned. Such tables are incomplete; in checked studies, under half of the missing clones stem from an unresolved V gene, and the remainder is unexplained. The record for this sample contains fewer than 50,000 clones. The ten largest clones take up approximately 1.3% of the sample. Specimen: blood buffy coat. These receptors originate from a woman between 18 and 70 years old with a cervical HPV16 infection that either progressed to CIN3+ or cleared (not recorded which).

Turning to this clone: The read stops 3 residues short of the end of the CDR3; the missing end is completed from the germline J gene. The chain carries TRBV2 and TRBJ1-5, with D hard to call. The ends were cut back, 4 bases at V and 1 base at J, with 11 bases in the middle. The CDR3 sequence is 15 residues long. The germline V gene has CDR1 SNHLY and CDR2 FYNNEI. CDR3 bases read: TGTGCCAGCAGTGGACGGGGAGGGAGCAATCAGCCC. Protein: CASSGRGGSNQP. The complete CDR3 sequence is CASSGRGGSNQPQHF.

On this clone: The read ends 3 residues before the CDR3 terminus; that terminus is restored from the germline J gene. This chain links TRBV4-2 with TRBJ1-2, with 7 positions matching TRBD1. Looked up from germline, CDR1 is LGHNA and CDR2 is YNFKEQ. The length of the CDR3 is 15 residues. The DNA read from the CDR3 is TGTGCCAGCAGCCAAGACAGGGGGACCCTGGGAGGC. This gives the protein CASSQDRGTLGG. The entire CDR3 protein is CASSQDRGTLGGYTF.

As concerns this clone: The read ends 3 residues early relative to the CDR3; the germline J gene fills the gap. This rearrangement joins TRBV11-3 to TRBJ2-5; 7 bases match TRBD2. The CDR3 is 15 amino acids. Germline V lookup: CDR1 SGHNT, CDR2 YENEEA. The CDR3 region is CASSLTAGSTDTQYF. The DNA read from the CDR3 is TGTGCCAGCAGCTTAACAGCGGGATCCACAGATACC.

Comment on this clone: The read ends 3 residues shy of where the CDR3 ends; the end is completed using the germline J gene. This chain uses TRBV7-3 with TRBJ1-4; a possible D gene is TRBD1 (5 bases). CDR3 length: 14 amino acids. Germline CDR1 is SGHTA and CDR2 is FQGTGA. Here the CDR3 reads CASSFGSQGSPLFF. Incomplete CDR3 DNA: TGTGCCAGCAGCTTCGGCTCTCAGGGTTCACCA.

As to this clone: The read finishes 3 residues shy of the CDR3 end, and the germline J gene is used to complete it. The genes are TRBV20-1 and TRBJ2-3, with TRBD2 matching over 10 bases. The CDR3 totals 16 residues. Germline V gene sequence: CDR1 DFQATT, CDR2 SNEGSKA (reference sequence). Germline trimming cut 5 bases from V and 2 bases from J; bases unmatched to any gene: 10. CDR3 bases read: TGCAGTGCTCTTCCACCGCTAGCGGGAGCCACAGATACG. This encodes CSALPPLAGATDT. In full, the CDR3 is CSALPPLAGATDTQYF.

Comment on this clone: Read sequence stops 3 residues before the CDR3 end, and the germline J gene provides the missing end. The genes are TRBV5-1 and TRBJ2-7, with a possible D match to TRBD2 (7 bases). Trimming pared 0 bases from V and 1 base from J, leaving 11 bases between. There are 15 residues in the CDR3. Per germline, CDR1 SGHRS and CDR2 YFSETQ. This CDR3 is CASSLEGGTSYEQYF. The covered CDR3 bases are TGCGCCAGCAGCTTGGAGGGGGGGACATCCTACGAG.

As concerns this clone: The CDR3 end lies 3 residues beyond the end of the read and is filled in from the germline J gene. This rearrangement joins TRBV20-1 to TRBJ1-5, with TRBD1 as a possible D gene (5 bases). Trimming stripped 6 bases from V and 6 bases from J, with 15 bases between. The CDR3 sequence is 13 residues long. Germline lookup yields CDR1 DFQATT and CDR2 SNEGSKA (reference sequence). This CDR3 is CSALGGQGQPQHF. The DNA read from the CDR3 is TGCAGTGCCCTCGGAGGGCAGGGTCAGCCC.

With respect to this clone: The CDR3 is cut off 3 residues early in the read; its end comes from the germline J gene. The J gene is TRBJ2-5, the V gene TRBV20-1; TRBD1 aligns across 10 bases. The V segment lost 5 bases and the J segment 2 bases; nucleotides outside the gene matches: 2. The CDR3 is made up of 13 amino acids. Germline CDR1 DFQATT, CDR2 SNEGSKA (reference sequence). The sequenced CDR3 bases are TGCAGTGCTGGGGGACAGGGGCAAGAGACC. Residues: CSAGGQGQET. The full CDR3 sequence reads CSAGGQGQETQYF.

Regarding this clone: The read ends 3 residues early relative to the CDR3; the germline J gene fills the gap. This sequence joins TRBV7-2 and TRBJ2-3; D uncertain. Germline CDR1 and CDR2: SGHTA and FQGNSA. This CDR3 spans 13 amino acids. CDR3 bases read: TGTGCCAGCAGCTTAGGTAGACAAGAGGCG. Translated: CASSLGRQEA. The full CDR3 protein reads CASSLGRQEAQYF.

Points on this clone: From the germline J gene comes the end of the CDR3, since the read stops 3 residues before it. The chain joins TRBV7-3 to TRBJ1-1; tentatively, D is TRBD1 (6 bases). V dropped 5 bases and J dropped 1 base, with 8 bases sitting between them. Germline V CDR1 and CDR2: SGHTA, FQGTGA. This CDR3 spans 13 amino acids. CDR3 bases read: TGTGCCAGCAGCCGGGGGGCGAACACTGAA. The encoded protein is CASSRGANTE. The entire CDR3 is CASSRGANTEAFF.

CDR3 bases read: TGTGCCTGGAGTGTTTGGACAGGGGGCTTTCAGCCC. Translated, it gives CAWSVWTGGFQP. The CDR3 reads in full as CAWSVWTGGFQPQHF. V is TRBV30 and J is TRBJ1-5; 11 nucleotides line up with TRBD1. The sequence runs out 3 residues before the end of the CDR3; the remainder is reconstructed from the germline J gene. CDR3 size: 15 residues. With 0 bases clipped from V and 6 bases from J, the junction kept 4 bases outside the gene matches. Germline lookup yields CDR1 GTSNPN and CDR2 SVGIG (reference sequence).

With regard to this clone: Coverage ceases 3 residues before the CDR3 finishes, and the germline J gene fills in the end. The chain recombines TRBV18 with TRBJ1-2; TRBD1 agrees at 10 bases. This CDR3 comprises 13 residues. CDR1 KGHSH and CDR2 LQKENI come from the germline V gene. J was trimmed by 7 bases and V by 3 bases; bases with no gene match: 2. The sequenced part of the CDR3 DNA is TGTGCCAGCTCACCGGGACAGGGGCTTGGC. Translating gives CASSPGQGLG. The whole CDR3 is CASSPGQGLGYTF.

A word on this clone: The read falls 3 residues short of the CDR3 end, and the missing part is taken from the germline J gene. The chain joins TRBV5-1 to TRBJ2-3, with a tentative D call TRBD2 (5 bases). V lost 4 bases and J 2 bases, leaving 8 bases between the germline ends. The CDR3 contains 13 residues. Germline V CDR1 and CDR2: SGHRS, YFSETQ. The sequenced CDR3 bases are TGCGCCAGCAGCCGGGGTTCCACAGATACG. Encoded protein: CASSRGSTDT. The entire CDR3 is CASSRGSTDTQYF. Using reference TRBV5-1 and TRBJ2-3 for the parts outside the CDR3, the full variable domain is KAGVTQTPRYLIKTRGQQVTLSCSPISGHRSVSWYQQTPGQGLQFLFEYFSETQRNKGNFPGRFSGRQFSNSRSEMNVSTLELGDSALYLCASSRGSTDTQYFGPGTRLTVL.